The rows below give T cell receptor beta chains drawn from one sample of a study of regulatory T cells in long-lasting Graves disease. TCRdb independently ran MiXCR on the multiplex PCR reads; one entry per CDR3 protein. Of roughly 440,000 distinct CDR3 sequences in the sample, over 15% were seen once. The sample was also linked to a second study, of T cells in Graves' hyperthyroidism and ophthalmopathy.

Sequences were derived from peripheral blood mononuclear cells (PBMCs), sampled at new diagnosis, from a patient treated with antithyroid drugs. Receptor source: a young woman with Graves disease. CDR3s include the opening cysteine and the closing phenylalanine or tryptophan.

J gene | V gene | CDR3 protein
TRBJ2-6 | TRBV5-1 | CASSLQAGANVLTF
TRBJ2-3 | TRBV20-1 | CSAWTATSTDTQYF
TRBJ2-7 | TRBV7-8 | CASGTGLGEQYF
TRBJ2-5 | TRBV5-1 | CASSPGSAGQETQYF
TRBJ1-6 | TRBV6-1 | CASSDPPQDRGRSPLHF
TRBJ1-2 | TRBV7-8 | CASSTNPDSYGYTF
TRBJ2-1 | TRBV7-2 | CASSLAASGSGYNEQFF
TRBJ1-1 | TRBV15 | CATSSTSGTEAFF
TRBJ2-7 | TRBV7-9 | CASSLDGLPSYEQYF
TRBJ2-7 | TRBV6-1 | CASSVTSGSGSEQYF
TRBJ2-7 | TRBV12-3/TRBV12-4 | CASSTGGSGVLYEQYF
TRBJ2-1 | TRBV6-1 | CASRRKINEQFF
TRBJ1-2 | TRBV4-3 | CASSQVGGDHGYTF
TRBJ2-3 | TRBV20-1 | CSATPAERGTDTQYF
TRBJ2-5 | TRBV14 | CASSQAIPGTQYF
TRBJ1-6 | TRBV6-5 | CASSYDRGASPLHF
TRBJ2-1 | TRBV24-1 | CATSPEGTSGRALEQFF
TRBJ2-3 | TRBV2 | CASSQESLASTDTQYF
TRBJ1-4 | TRBV7-6 | CASSPDRGRDPTNEKLFF
TRBJ1-2 | TRBV5-6 | CASSLIGVHTF
TRBJ2-1 | TRBV12-3/TRBV12-4 | CASSFFGTSGYEQFF
TRBJ1-2 | TRBV28 | CASRPYREANYGYTF
TRBJ2-2 | TRBV12-3/TRBV12-4 | CASSRTGATGELFF
TRBJ2-3 | TRBV6-1 | CASSDSPEKPTQYF
TRBJ2-2 | TRBV9 | CASSVNTGELFF
TRBJ1-1 | TRBV18 | CASTPGQGGTEAFF
TRBJ1-5 | TRBV12-3/TRBV12-4 | CASSLSTGIGNQPQHF
TRBJ2-7 | TRBV6-1 | CASSNNYEQYF
TRBJ2-3 | TRBV25-1 | CASSEWVAGVADTQYF
TRBJ2-1 | TRBV28 | CASSWGGGVTSEQFF
TRBJ2-1 | TRBV6-2/TRBV6-3 | CASSYGDFDEQFF
TRBJ2-7 | TRBV4-1 | CASSQDWTGGVYEQYF